What follows is one T cell receptor (beta chain) and its context. The target of this receptor is not known. Base qualities are missing; no much larger clone stands one base away. The sample originates from a study of cytomegalovirus exposure and HLA in healthy donors (dated by TCRdb to 2016 to 2017). Background on the whole study: According to an earlier analysis of 587 of the donors, 150 million to 200 million T cells yielded some 120 million unique TCR beta sequences and 276 Gb of sequence data. A later genetic analysis used genome-wide SNP genotypes for about 65% of the roughly 670 donors, treating that subset as a discovery cohort. Class I and class II HLA loci were covered by the typing at four-digit resolution. A handful of DR-DQ haplotypes were handled as single units for association and clustering because linkage in the cohort was strong. Among around 400 genotyped donors of the cohort, an average of roughly 230,000 unique TCR beta nucleotide sequences was sequenced per donor, of which roughly 18% were non-productive. Alongside the repertoire data, information on donor age, sex, ethnicity and CMV serostatus was compiled. The number of donors typed differed by locus, with about 629-640 for A, B, C, DRB1 and DQB1, around 520 for DQA1, over 600 for DPA1, and approximately 470 for DPB1. The later analysis used no new phenotypic data to find candidate immune exposures, relying instead on TCR beta sequences and their occurrence across donors. Of the 300 to 450 genotyped donors, approximately 80% fell in the genetic ancestry cluster associated with self-reported Caucasian donors. An early release covering around 630 HLA-typed donors comprised 300 to 350 gigabases of sequencing data and tens of millions of unique TCR sequences. In addition to the first cohort of around 670 subjects, a separate validation cohort of some 120 different subjects was used. To predict cytomegalovirus infection status, the study combined high-throughput TCR immunosequencing, statistical association of individual TCRs with disease status, and machine learning. The study aimed to test whether signatures of past pathogen exposure could be identified by cataloging public T cell receptors. To decide whether each TCR beta V gene segment behaved as functional or pseudogenic, an earlier analysis of some 600 of the donors relied on high-throughput TCR beta sequencing. A later analysis re-analyzed previously published TCR beta repertoires from about 600 donors and added high-resolution HLA genotyping to study TCR occurrence patterns. Every repertoire in the discovery cohort had been generated on one and the same sequencing platform. The T cell repertoires of about 700 subjects were profiled by immunosequencing and related to cytomegalovirus serostatus. Broader findings and caveats from the paper: HLA typing was unavailable for some donors at each locus, so association tests used only the typed subset. Roughly 17 rarely observed V segments, including chromosome 9 orphons, were excluded from the earlier analysis of approximately 600 of the donors because counts were too low. In vitro tests confirmed that a few of the cytomegalovirus-associated TCR beta chains recognize cytomegalovirus antigens. In a later analysis, TCR association rates were found to vary across HLA loci, with the most associated TCRs seen for DRB1 alleles and the fewest for HLA-C alleles. Specific HLA alleles were associated with some 15,000 TCR beta sequences at a false discovery rate of 0.05 in a later analysis. Broadly in line with IMGT annotations, most TCR beta V segments showed up in productive rearrangements about 90% or about 30% of the time in an earlier analysis of around 600 of the donors. It was suggested by the authors that the approach could potentially be generalized to other disease states and immunological phenotypes. Correlated functional status among segregating V segments might reflect linkage disequilibrium, but an unknown experimental factor could not be ruled out. In a later genetic analysis, a missense DCLRE1C variant was associated with V-gene and J-gene trimming of TCR beta chains, and the association was replicated in an independent cohort. Compared with the roughly 710-donor mean, donors in an Asian-associated ancestry cluster had fewer N-insertions in productive TCRs, according to a later genetic analysis. Sequencing depth was assumed to be roughly uniform across donors in the presence/absence analyses, though that assumption may not hold. For the cohort, immune exposure information was limited to CMV serostatus. When HLA alleles, especially DR and DQ, strongly co-occurred, attributing TCR associations to individual alleles was difficult. In a later analysis, HLA-associated TCR beta chains showed more clonal expansion and lower generation probabilities than non-associated chains that were equally common. The classifier was reported to diagnose cytomegalovirus status with high specificity and sensitivity in both the original and validation cohorts. A total of 150 to 200 TCR beta chains were listed by the study as associated with cytomegalovirus. Because the 87-base-pair reads could not distinguish some IMGT-functional V segments, including TRBV6-2 and TRBV6-3, those segments were excluded. A further reported finding was that TCR beta sequences accurately predicted the HLA-A and HLA-B alleles for most subjects in the first cohort. According to a later analysis, most CMV-associated TCR beta chains appeared to be HLA-restricted, and the HLA associations seemed to be driven largely by CMV exposure. The cohort was sequenced for TCR beta chains only, and without alpha or paired-chain data the features that could be detected were limited. A cluster of highly shared sequence variants was judged likely to be a technical artifact of the sequencing pipeline. According to a later analysis, parvovirus B19, influenza, CMV and Epstein-Barr virus appeared linked to several top co-occurrence clusters. While some public TCRs were present in many individuals, most TCR sequences turned up only very rarely across donors.

The CDR1 and CDR2 encoded by the germline V gene are SGHTA and FQGNSA. Including cysteine and phenylalanine, the CDR3 has 13 amino acids. The CDR3 DNA has 39 bases and is translated from base 1. A distance of 9 bases separates the germline ends of V and J, which lose 5 bases and 4 bases respectively. Receptor amplification or capture employed the immunoSEQ multiplex PCR assay. For the multiplex PCR, a mixture combining 60 forward primers for TCR Vbeta segments and 13 reverse primers for TCR Jbeta segments was used. A multiplex PCR assay on genomic DNA amplified the CDR3 region of rearranged TCR beta genes. On the Illumina HiSeq System, the amplified TCR beta libraries were sequenced as 87-base-pair reads. In the source study's methods: A later analysis counted tens of millions of unique TCR beta chains across the 666 repertoires, and about 10 million of these chains were shared by at least two donors. A nearest-neighbor algorithm error-corrected the raw reads and collapsed the reads into unique sequences, merging closely related sequences to remove PCR and sequencing errors. CDR3 sequences were aligned to IMGT reference sequences to assign V, D and J gene segments. For a sequence to be retained, a match of at least six nucleotides to both a V gene segment and a J gene segment was required. Rearrangements were called productive when the CDR3 lacked stop codons and stayed in frame with V and J; all others were non-productive. CDR3 was defined according to IMGT convention as the region running from the second conserved V-encoded cysteine to the conserved J-encoded phenylalanine. In an earlier analysis of 500 to 650 of the donors, sequences lacking an unambiguous match to a single V gene segment were excluded. An earlier analysis of just under 600 of the donors called V segments functional above 56.7% productive rearrangements and segregating when the between-donor standard deviation exceeded 5%. A statistical classification framework was developed to diagnose cytomegalovirus status using the catalog of TCR beta chain sequences. In a later analysis, TCR nucleotide sequences were compared against IMGT/GENE-DB human TR gene sequences so that V and J genes could be assigned. A later analysis assigned CDR3 sequences and most-parsimonious VDJ recombination scenarios with the TCRdist pipeline. In a later analysis, each TCR beta chain was defined by its CDR3 amino acid sequence together with its V-gene family, and reads lacking a unique V-gene family were excluded. As a way to deal with suspected cross-contamination and a sequencing artifact, a later analysis dropped 500 to 700 nucleotide sequences that were highly shared and had low generation probability. For each public chain, a later analysis derived a clonal expansion index from normalized ranks of inferred template counts within each repertoire. Generation probabilities in a later analysis came from a VDJ recombination model fitted to out-of-frame rearrangements, and those results were checked against IGoR. In a later analysis, TCR-TCR, TCR-HLA and TCR-CMV co-occurrence was scored with hypergeometric tests, and a repertoire-size bias correction was applied to TCR pairs. In a later analysis, false discovery rates were estimated by permuting HLA or CMV assignments 20 times. In a later analysis, co-occurring TCRs were grouped using DBSCAN, with TCRdist sequence similarity added in when clustering inside HLA-allele-positive subsets. Co-occurrence clustering excluded repertoires with fewer than 30,000 or more than 120,000 public chains, plus five with anomalous nucleotide sharing. Sourced from immuneACCESS, this table was stored by TCRdb with only in-frame sequences that have V and J called. A share of the clones is absent; for the studies checked, an unresolved V gene accounts for under half, and the remainder has no known explanation. The DNA gave D and trimming, while V, J and clone size come from that table. This sample lists more than 60,000 clones; approximately 80% were detected once. In total, the top ten clones hold over 15% of the sample.

In total, roughly 670 healthy bone marrow donors made up the cohort. Cohort members were all nominally healthy when sampled, although unrecorded immune exposures were likely present. The donor was CMV seropositive and belonged to the group of 270 or so seropositive cohort members. A peripheral blood sample was provided by each donor, and peripheral blood mononuclear cells were used for TCR beta sequencing. Genomic DNA was extracted from the blood cell samples with the Qiagen DNeasy Blood Extraction Kit. The clonotype comes from a man between 65 and 85 years old in good health and CMV-seropositive. The rearrangement joined TRBV7-2 to TRBJ1-5, and TRBD1 may be the D gene, going by 6 matching bases. The specimen sequenced was PBMCs. The CDR3 here reads CASSVDSNQPQHF. The sequence in DNA is TGTGCCAGCAGCGTGGACAGTAATCAGCCCCAGCATTTT.